The 18 T cell receptor beta chains presented below share a single source sample, sequenced in a study of regulatory T cells in long-lasting Graves disease. Time point: newly diagnosed GD, antithyroid drugs for less than 3 months. The TCR library was prepared using RNA isolated from PBMCs. CDR3 regions were amplified by Arm-PCR using iRepertoire HTBI primers to build TCR beta libraries. Each CDR3 protein is one row after TCRdb ran MiXCR on the multiplex PCR reads. Here the sample spans under 300,000 distinct CDR3 sequences, 15% to 20% being singletons. This sample also appeared in a second study, on T cells in Graves' hyperthyroidism and ophthalmopathy.

Sample: peripheral blood mononuclear cells (PBMCs), taken at new diagnosis, from a patient treated with antithyroid drugs. The receptors originated from a woman aged 30 to 39 with Graves disease.

V and J are TRBV7-6 and TRBJ1-1, with D tentatively TRBD1 (5 bases). The V gene's germline CDR1 is SGHVS and CDR2 FNYEAQ. This CDR3 spans 15 amino acids. Deletions cut 6 bases from V and 2 bases from J, with 16 bases between. CDR3 DNA: TGTGCCAGCAGTCAAGCCGGGGCAGCTAACACTGAAGCTTTCTTT. Protein: CASSQAGAANTEAFF.

The table lists this clonotype with many counts. V and J are TRBV5-6 and TRBJ1-1, with 7 bases fitting TRBD1. The CDR3 is 17 residues long. V dropped 4 bases and J dropped 0; count of bases not matched to a gene: 12. Germline V lookup: CDR1 SGHDT, CDR2 YYEEEE. The CDR3 reads CASSGSRDRAMNTEAFF. In DNA form, the CDR3 reads TGTGCCAGCAGCGGATCCCGGGACAGAGCGATGAACACTGAAGCTTTCTTT.

This clonotype has ten or more counts. This chain uses TRBV20-1 with TRBJ2-1; D possibly matches TRBD1 or TRBD2 (5 bases each). This CDR3 has 14 residues. The V end was cut by 6 bases, the J end by 4 bases, with 16 bases between. Looked up from germline, CDR1 is DFQATT and CDR2 is SNEGSKA (reference sequence). CDR3 loop: CSALGDLPYNEQFF. As DNA, the CDR3 is TGCAGTGCACTCGGGGACCTCCCTTACAATGAGCAGTTCTTC.

In this sample, this clonotype turned up many times. This chain links TRBV29-1 with TRBJ1-1; D gene unclear. This CDR3 contains 14 residues. The V end was cut by 1 base, the J end by 1 base, with 10 bases between. Germline loops: CDR1 SQVTM, CDR2 ANQGSEA. CDR3 sequence reads: CSVEGGPANTEAFF. CDR3 coding DNA: TGCAGCGTTGAAGGAGGACCCGCGAACACTGAAGCTTTCTTT.

This clonotype was picked up many times. The chain links TRBV20-1 to TRBJ1-1; 8 bases line up with TRBD1. V shed 4 bases and J 8 bases; nucleotides not matched to a gene: 9. From germline, CDR1 is DFQATT and CDR2 SNEGSKA (reference sequence). This CDR3 has 13 residues. CDR3 in DNA: TGCAGTGCTACGGGACAGGCCCTCACCGAAGCTTTCTTT. It codes for CSATGQALTEAFF.

The chain is built from TRBV20-1 and TRBJ2-1; 10 positions agree with TRBD2. The CDR3 consists of 15 residues. V shed 3 bases and J 6 bases; nucleotides not matched to a gene: 8. Germline CDR1 and CDR2: DFQATT and SNEGSKA (reference sequence). CDR3 residues: CSASLASGGSNEQFF. In DNA, the CDR3 is TGCAGTGCTAGTCTTGCTAGCGGGGGTTCCAATGAGCAGTTCTTC.

In its sample, this clonotype was seen many times. This rearrangement joins TRBV7-2 to TRBJ1-1; D is uncertain. This CDR3 is built from 12 residues. Germline V gene sequence: CDR1 SGHTA, CDR2 FQGNSA. V gave up 3 bases and J gave up 5 bases, with 7 bases separating them. This CDR3 reads CASSLMGTEAFF. The CDR3 DNA follows: TGTGCCAGCAGCTTGATGGGAACTGAAGCTTTCTTT.

This clonotype was counted at least ten times. The J gene is TRBJ2-1, the V gene TRBV20-1; 9 bases are shared with TRBD2. This CDR3 comprises 15 residues. Looked up from germline, CDR1 is DFQATT and CDR2 is SNEGSKA (reference sequence). Unmatched junction bases numbered 9, after V lost 8 bases and J lost 1 base. CDR3 amino acids: CSTSGGGVSYNEQFF. The CDR3 DNA is TGCAGTACATCAGGCGGGGGGGTGTCCTACAATGAGCAGTTCTTC.

For this clonotype: Just one base apart from a much larger clone, this may be a read error. This sequence joins TRBV7-9 and TRBJ1-1; D unclear. Germline assignment: CDR1 SEHNR and CDR2 FQNEAQ (reference sequence). The CDR3 covers 15 residues. This chain's CDR3 is CATSRGGNSNAEAFF. The CDR3, as DNA: TGTGCCACCAGCAGAGGAGGGAATAGCAACGCTGAAGCTTTCTTT. Based on the CDR3 plus reference TRBV7-9 and TRBJ1-1, the full variable domain is DTGVSQNPRHKITKRGQNVTFRCDPISEHNRLYWYRQTLGQGPEFLTYFQNEAQLEKSRLLSDRFSAERPKGSFSTLEIQRTEQGDSAMYLCATSRGGNSNAEAFFGQGTRLTVV.

A word on this clonotype: Since a far larger clone is one base different, this is likely a read error. It is unclear where the CDR3 begins or ends on the DNA, so no DNA is shown, and the CDR3 is as TCRdb lists it. V and J are TRBV5-5 and TRBJ2-4; the listed D gene, TRBD1, was not tested against the DNA. The CDR3 contains 13 residues when both ends are counted. Germline CDR1 SGHKS, CDR2 YYEKEE (reference sequence). The CDR3 here is CASSFGQGNIRYF.

This clonotype occurred a few times. Since a much larger clone is just one base distant, this may be a read error. This chain uses TRBV12-3 or TRBV12-4 with TRBJ2-7; D is tentatively TRBD1 or TRBD2 (5 bases each). The CDR3 consists of 14 residues. Trimming left V 3 bases short and J 5 bases short, with 14 bases between. The CDR3 reads CASSFEGSRHEQYF. CDR3 in DNA: TGTGCCAGCAGTTTTGAGGGGAGTAGACACGAGCAGTACTTC.

Remarks on this clonotype: A clone one base away is much larger, so this may be a read error. The chain is built from TRBV6-5 and TRBJ2-7; 7 bases match TRBD2. The CDR3 is 15 residues long. The ends lost 0 bases at V and 2 bases at J; junction bases unmatched: 4. Germline lookup yields CDR1 MNHEY and CDR2 SVGAGI. CDR3 sequence reads: CASSYSQTSPYEQYF. The CDR3 coding sequence is TGTGCCAGCAGTTACTCGCAGACTAGCCCCTACGAGCAGTACTTC.

The V gene is TRBV9, the J gene TRBJ2-5, with D perhaps matching TRBD1 (8 bases). V was trimmed by 1 base and J by 5 bases, leaving 18 bases between them. Germline loops: CDR1 SGDLS, CDR2 YYNGEE. The CDR3 length is 16 residues. DNA for the CDR3: TGTGCCAGCAGCGTACGGGGAGGGCAGGGGGCCGAGACCCAGTACTTC. Translation: CASSVRGGQGAETQYF.

This clonotype showed up many times. The chain uses TRBV6-2 or TRBV6-3 and TRBJ1-5; a possible D gene is TRBD1 (6 bases). The CDR3 has 14 amino acids. Germline V gene lookup returns CDR1 MNHEY and CDR2 SVGEGT. Trimming pared 2 bases from V and 7 bases from J, leaving 12 bases between. The CDR3: CASSYAGAGQPQHF. DNA of the CDR3: TGTGCCAGCAGTTACGCGGGGGCAGGGCAGCCCCAGCATTTT.

There are many counts of this clonotype. CDR3 in amino acids: CASGLQGSIYGYTF. The CDR3 region has the DNA TGTGCTAGTGGTTTACAGGGCTCGATCTATGGCTACACCTTC. The rearrangement uses TRBV12-5 and TRBJ1-2; D may be TRBD1 (6 bases). This CDR3 is built from 14 residues. V lost 3 bases and J lost 4, with 12 bases in between. CDR1 LGHNT and CDR2 FRNRAP come from the germline V gene.

This clonotype was seen ten or more times. This chain links TRBV6-1 with TRBJ1-1; maybe TRBD1 (5 bases). V was cut by 5 bases and J by 7 bases, with 14 bases left in between. Germline-derived CDR1 and CDR2 are MNHNS and SASEGT. CDR3 length equals 13 residues. CDR3 DNA sequence: TGTGCCAGCAGTAACACAGGAGACAATGAAGCTTTCTTT. It encodes CASSNTGDNEAFF.

This clonotype was detected ten times or more. The chain combines TRBV27 with TRBJ1-1, with TRBD1 matching over 8 bases. Trimming at V came to 6 bases and at J to 4 bases, leaving 4 bases not matched to a gene. Looked up from germline, CDR1 is MNHEY and CDR2 is SMNVEV (reference sequence). This CDR3 has 13 amino acids. Here the CDR3 DNA reads TGTGCCAGCAGCCGAGGACAGGGCACTGAAGCTTTCTTT. Amino acids: CASSRGQGTEAFF.

This clonotype was seen at least ten times. The chain employs TRBV5-1 and TRBJ1-2; the D is unclear. Deletions cut 3 bases from V and 4 bases from J, with 13 bases between. Germline CDR1 and CDR2: SGHRS and YFSETQ. This CDR3 contains 14 residues. The CDR3 spells CASSSSPAGYGYTF. The CDR3 nucleotides read TGCGCCAGCAGCTCCTCGCCTGCCGGCTATGGCTACACCTTC.